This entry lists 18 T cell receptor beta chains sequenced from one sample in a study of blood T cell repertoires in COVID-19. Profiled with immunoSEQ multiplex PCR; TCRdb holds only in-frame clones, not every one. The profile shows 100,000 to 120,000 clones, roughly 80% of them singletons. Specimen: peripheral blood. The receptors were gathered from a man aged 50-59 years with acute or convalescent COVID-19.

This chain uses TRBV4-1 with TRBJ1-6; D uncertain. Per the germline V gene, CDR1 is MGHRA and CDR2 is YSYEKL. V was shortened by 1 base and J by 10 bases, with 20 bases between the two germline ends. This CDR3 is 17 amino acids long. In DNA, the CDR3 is TGCGCCAGCAGCCAAGGGCCCGCGGGAAGCCTCCCATCACCCCTCCACTTT. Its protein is CASSQGPAGSLPSPLHF.

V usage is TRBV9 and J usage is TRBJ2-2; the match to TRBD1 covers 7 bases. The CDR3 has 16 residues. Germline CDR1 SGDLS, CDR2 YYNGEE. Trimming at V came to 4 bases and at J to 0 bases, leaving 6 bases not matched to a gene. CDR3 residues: CASSWVQGANTGELFF. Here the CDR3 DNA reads TGTGCCAGCAGCTGGGTTCAGGGGGCGAACACCGGGGAGCTGTTTTTT.

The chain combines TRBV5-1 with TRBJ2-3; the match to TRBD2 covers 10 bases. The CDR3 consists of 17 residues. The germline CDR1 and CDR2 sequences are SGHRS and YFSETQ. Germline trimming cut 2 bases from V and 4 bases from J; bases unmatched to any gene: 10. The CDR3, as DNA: TGCGCCAGCAGCTTAGTACTAGCGGGGAGGGGCGCAGATACGCAGTATTTT. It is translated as CASSLVLAGRGADTQYF.

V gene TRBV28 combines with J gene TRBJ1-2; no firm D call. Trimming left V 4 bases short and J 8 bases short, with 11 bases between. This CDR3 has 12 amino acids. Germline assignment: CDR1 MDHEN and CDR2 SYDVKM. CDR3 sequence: CASSWAPIGYTF. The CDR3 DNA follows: TGTGCCAGCAGTTGGGCCCCGATCGGCTACACCTTC.

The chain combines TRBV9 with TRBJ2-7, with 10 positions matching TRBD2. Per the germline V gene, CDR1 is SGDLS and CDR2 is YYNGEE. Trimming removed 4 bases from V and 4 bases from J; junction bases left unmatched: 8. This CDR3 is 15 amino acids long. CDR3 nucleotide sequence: TGTGCCAGCAGCAAAGGCGGGACTAGCGTATACGAGCAGTACTTC. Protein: CASSKGGTSVYEQYF.

DNA for the CDR3: TGTGCCAGCAGAGTACTAGCGGGGGGGTACAATGAGCAGTTCTTC. Translation: CASRVLAGGYNEQFF. J is TRBJ2-1 and V is TRBV2; 13 nucleotides align to TRBD2. V was pared by 6 bases and J by 4 bases, with 3 bases of the junction left unmatched. From germline, CDR1 is SNHLY and CDR2 FYNNEI. The CDR3 covers 15 residues.

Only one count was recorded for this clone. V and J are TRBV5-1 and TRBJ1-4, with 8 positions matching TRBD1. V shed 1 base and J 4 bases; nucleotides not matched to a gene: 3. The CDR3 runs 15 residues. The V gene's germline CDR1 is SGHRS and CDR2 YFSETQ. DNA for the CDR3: TGCGCCAGCAGCTTGACGACAGGGGATAATGAAAAACTGTTTTTT. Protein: CASSLTTGDNEKLFF.

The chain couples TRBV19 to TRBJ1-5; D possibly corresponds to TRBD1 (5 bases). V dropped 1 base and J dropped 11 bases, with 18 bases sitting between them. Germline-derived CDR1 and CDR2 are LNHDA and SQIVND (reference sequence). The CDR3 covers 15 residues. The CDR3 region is CASSIGRAVLWAQHF. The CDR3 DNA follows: TGTGCCAGTAGTATAGGCAGGGCGGTTTTATGGGCCCAGCATTTT. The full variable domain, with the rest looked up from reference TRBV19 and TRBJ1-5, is DGGITQSPKYLFRKEGQNVTLSCEQNLNHDAMYWYRQDPGQGLRLIYYSQIVNDFQKGDIAEGYSVSREKKESFPLTVTSAQKNPTAFYLCASSIGRAVLWAQHFGDGTRLSIL.

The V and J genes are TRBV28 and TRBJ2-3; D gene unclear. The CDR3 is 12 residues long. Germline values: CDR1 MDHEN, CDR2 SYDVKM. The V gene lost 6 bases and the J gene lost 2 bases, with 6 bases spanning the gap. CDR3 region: CASSINTDTQYF. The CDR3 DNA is TGTGCCAGCAGCATCAACACAGATACGCAGTATTTT.

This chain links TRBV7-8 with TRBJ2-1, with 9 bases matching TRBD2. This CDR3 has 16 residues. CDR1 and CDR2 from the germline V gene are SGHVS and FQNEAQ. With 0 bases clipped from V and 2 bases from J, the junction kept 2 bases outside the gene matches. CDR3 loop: CASSLAASGAYNEQFF. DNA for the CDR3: TGTGCCAGCAGCTTAGCCGCTAGCGGGGCCTACAATGAGCAGTTCTTC.

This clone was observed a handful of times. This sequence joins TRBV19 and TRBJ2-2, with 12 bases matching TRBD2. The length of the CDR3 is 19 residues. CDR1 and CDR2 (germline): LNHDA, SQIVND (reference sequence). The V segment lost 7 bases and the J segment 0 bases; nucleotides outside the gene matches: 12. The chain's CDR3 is CASTDLGLAGQTNTGELFF. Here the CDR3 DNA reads TGTGCCAGTACTGATCTAGGACTAGCGGGGCAGACGAACACCGGGGAGCTGTTTTTT.

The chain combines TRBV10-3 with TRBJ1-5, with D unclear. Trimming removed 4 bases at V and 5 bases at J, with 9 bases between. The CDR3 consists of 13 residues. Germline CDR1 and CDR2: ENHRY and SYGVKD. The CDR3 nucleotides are TGTGCCATCAGTGGGGCAGGTGATCAGCCCCAGCATTTT. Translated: CAISGAGDQPQHF.

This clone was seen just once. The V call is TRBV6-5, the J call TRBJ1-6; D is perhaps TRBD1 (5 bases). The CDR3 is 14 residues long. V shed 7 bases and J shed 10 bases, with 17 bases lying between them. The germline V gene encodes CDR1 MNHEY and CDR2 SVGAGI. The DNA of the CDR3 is TGTGCCAGCACCACGGGGGGAGATTCCTCACCCCTCCACTTT. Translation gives CASTTGGDSSPLHF.

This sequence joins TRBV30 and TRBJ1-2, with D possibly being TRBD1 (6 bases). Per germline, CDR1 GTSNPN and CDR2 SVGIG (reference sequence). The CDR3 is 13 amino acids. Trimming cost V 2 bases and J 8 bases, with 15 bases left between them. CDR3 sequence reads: CAWSPPGERGYTF. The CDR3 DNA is TGTGCCTGGAGTCCCCCAGGGGAGAGGGGCTACACCTTC.

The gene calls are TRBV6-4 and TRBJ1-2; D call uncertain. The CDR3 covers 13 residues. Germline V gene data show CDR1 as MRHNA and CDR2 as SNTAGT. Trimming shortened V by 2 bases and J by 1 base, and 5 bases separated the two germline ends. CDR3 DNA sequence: TGTGCCAGCAGTGACGGCAGTAACTATGGCTACACCTTC. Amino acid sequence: CASSDGSNYGYTF.

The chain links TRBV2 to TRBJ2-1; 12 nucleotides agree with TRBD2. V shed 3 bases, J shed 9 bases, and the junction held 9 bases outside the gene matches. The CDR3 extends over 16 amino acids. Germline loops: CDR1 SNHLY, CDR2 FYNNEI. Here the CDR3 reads CASSDEASGGATEQFF. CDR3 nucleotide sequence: TGTGCCAGCAGTGACGAGGCTAGCGGGGGGGCCACTGAGCAGTTCTTC.

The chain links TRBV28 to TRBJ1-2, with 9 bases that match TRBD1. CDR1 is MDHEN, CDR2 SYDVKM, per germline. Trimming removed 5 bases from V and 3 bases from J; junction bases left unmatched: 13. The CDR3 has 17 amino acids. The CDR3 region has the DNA TGTGCCAGCAGTGTATTACCGGGACAGGGATCTGACTATGGCTACACCTTC. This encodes CASSVLPGQGSDYGYTF.

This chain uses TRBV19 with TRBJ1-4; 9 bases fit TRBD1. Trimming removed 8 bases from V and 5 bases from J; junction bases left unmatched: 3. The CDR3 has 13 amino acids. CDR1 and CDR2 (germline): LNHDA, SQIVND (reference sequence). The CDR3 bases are TGTGCCAGTGCCGGGACAGGGAATGAAAAACTGTTTTTT. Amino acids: CASAGTGNEKLFF. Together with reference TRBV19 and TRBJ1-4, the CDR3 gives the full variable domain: DGGITQSPKYLFRKEGQNVTLSCEQNLNHDAMYWYRQDPGQGLRLIYYSQIVNDFQKGDIAEGYSVSREKKESFPLTVTSAQKNPTAFYLCASAGTGNEKLFFGSGTQLSVL.